The clone carrying this T cell receptor beta chain was counted a few times. Its antigen is not known. The second PCR ran about 6 to 12 cycles with a sample-barcoded 5' primer and J-beta primers. TCRdb re-called the 5' RACE reads through MiXCR, storing one row per CDR3 protein. The sample has approximately 1,000,000 distinct CDR3 sequences, around two fifths seen once; the top ten hold about an eighth. The sample originates from a study of blood T cells in healthy people across ages. Study-wide results and caveats: Diversity was higher, and naive CD4+ cells more numerous, in long-lived donors than in aged donors.

This CDR3 comprises 13 residues. Germline lookup yields CDR1 LGHNA and CDR2 YSLEER. V lost 5 bases and J lost 6, with 10 bases in between. The material sequenced was blood. V is TRBV4-3 and J is TRBJ2-2; D gene uncertain. The clonotype was recovered from a man aged 18-30 years in good health. The CDR3: CASSSTRPGELFF. The DNA of the CDR3 is TGCGCCAGCAGCTCCACTCGGCCCGGGGAGCTGTTTTTT.